The 30 T cell receptor beta chains below were found in one sample sequenced in a study of long-term antiretroviral therapy in people with HIV. Running of the v3.0 immunoSEQ assay took place at survey level. The assay was immunoSEQ multiplex PCR, and TCRdb's table has in-frame clones only and misses some. This table holds 15,000 to 20,000 clones, 70% to 90% found once. The sample in question was unsorted PBMCs, obtained 6.9 years after starting antiretroviral therapy. All receptors come from a man aged 45-65 years with HIV.

This clone was counted only a few times. The chain uses TRBV27 and TRBJ1-1; D remains unclear. V shed 0 bases and J shed 0 bases, with 8 bases lying between them. The germline gives CDR1 MNHEY, CDR2 SMNVEV (reference sequence). The CDR3 sequence is 15 residues long. The CDR3: CASSLSGLMNTEAFF. CDR3 nucleotide sequence: TGTGCCAGCAGTTTATCAGGTCTCATGAACACTGAAGCTTTCTTT.

This chain links TRBV7-6 with TRBJ2-1, with 9 bases identical to TRBD1. The CDR3 extends over 14 amino acids. V was clipped by 6 bases and J by 3 bases; unmatched bases: 3. In germline, CDR1 is SGHVS, CDR2 FNYEAQ. The DNA for the CDR3 is TGTGCCAGCAGTAGACAGGGGGTCTACAATGAGCAGTTCTTC. This translates into CASSRQGVYNEQFF.

The rearrangement links TRBV9 to TRBJ1-2, with 11 nucleotides matching TRBD1. V trimming: 4 bases; J trimming: 7 bases; junction bases outside the gene matches: 6. CDR3 length: 14 amino acids. Germline V CDR1 and CDR2: SGDLS, YYNGEE. Written as DNA, the CDR3 is TGTGCCAGCAGCAAGGGACAGGGGGTTAGTGGCTACACCTTC. Its protein is CASSKGQGVSGYTF.

The V and J genes are TRBV7-8 and TRBJ1-1; the D is unclear. There are 13 residues in the CDR3. Germline V gene data show CDR1 as SGHVS and CDR2 as FQNEAQ. V dropped 5 bases and J dropped 2 bases, with 9 bases sitting between them. CDR3 in amino acids: CASSLEYNTEAFF. The CDR3 region has the DNA TGTGCCAGCAGCCTAGAGTATAACACTGAAGCTTTCTTT. Complete variable domain (other parts from reference TRBV7-8 and TRBJ1-1): GAGVSQSPRYKVAKRGQDVALRCDPISGHVSLFWYQQALGQGPEFLTYFQNEAQLDKSGLPSDRFFAERPEGSVSTLKIQRTQQEDSAVYLCASSLEYNTEAFFGQGTRLTVV.

J is TRBJ1-3 and V is TRBV5-1; no definite D call. V was pared by 5 bases and J by 2 bases, with 5 bases between. Germline CDR1 and CDR2: SGHRS and YFSETQ. The CDR3 sequence is 12 residues long. CDR3 nucleotides: TGCGCCAGCAGTAACCCTGGAAACACCATATATTTT. Its translation is CASSNPGNTIYF.

V is TRBV18 and J is TRBJ1-4, with 9 bases matching TRBD1. The CDR3 covers 15 residues. The ends lost 3 bases at V and 4 bases at J; junction bases unmatched: 3. Germline loops: CDR1 KGHSH, CDR2 LQKENI. In DNA, the CDR3 is TGTGCCAGCTCACCTCCGGGACAGGGTAATGAAAAACTGTTTTTT. Protein sequence: CASSPPGQGNEKLFF.

V gene TRBV27 combines with J gene TRBJ2-7; no reliable D call. The CDR3 has 14 amino acids. The V gene's germline CDR1 is MNHEY and CDR2 SMNVEV (reference sequence). V was cut by 6 bases and J by 2 bases, with 14 bases left in between. The chain's CDR3 is CASSHGPLPYEQYF. The CDR3 DNA follows: TGTGCCAGCAGCCACGGACCCCTTCCCTACGAGCAGTACTTC.

The V call is TRBV30, the J call TRBJ2-3, with 7 bases identical to TRBD2. CDR1 and CDR2 (germline): GTSNPN, SVGIG (reference sequence). The CDR3 spans 16 residues. V was clipped by 2 bases and J by 1 base; unmatched bases: 9. CDR3 protein: CAWSFRVGGGTDTQYF. CDR3 DNA sequence: TGTGCCTGGAGTTTCAGAGTTGGGGGGGGCACAGATACGCAGTATTTT.

The chain links TRBV5-1 to TRBJ2-6; D is undetermined. Trimming took off 2 bases at V and 2 bases at J, with 8 bases between the two ends. CDR3 length: 15 amino acids. From germline, CDR1 is SGHRS and CDR2 YFSETQ. CDR3 sequence reads: CASSFGAAGANVLTF. The CDR3 region has the DNA TGCGCCAGCAGCTTTGGTGCGGCTGGGGCCAACGTCCTGACTTTC.

The V call is TRBV7-9, the J call TRBJ1-4; weak D call: TRBD1 (5 bases). The CDR3 runs 15 residues. V shed 6 bases and J shed 0 bases, with 11 bases lying between them. In germline, CDR1 is SEHNR, CDR2 FQNEAQ (reference sequence). The CDR3 coding sequence is TGTGCCAGCAGTTCAGGGTACCCAACTAATGAAAAACTGTTTTTT. Translated, it gives CASSSGYPTNEKLFF.

This clone was recorded once. The V gene is TRBV27, the J gene TRBJ2-7, with TRBD1 matching over 9 bases. Germline V gene data show CDR1 as MNHEY and CDR2 as SMNVEV (reference sequence). With V trimmed by 5 bases and J by 4 bases, 9 bases remained unmatched. The CDR3 length is 15 residues. CDR3 sequence: CASSPGTGNFYEQYF. The CDR3, as DNA: TGTGCCAGCAGTCCTGGGACAGGGAATTTTTACGAGCAGTACTTC.

DNA of the CDR3: TGTGCCACCAGCAGAGTGCAGGGTGCCTATGATCAGCCCCAGCATTTT. Amino acid sequence: CATSRVQGAYDQPQHF. J is TRBJ1-5 and V is TRBV15; D possibly corresponds to TRBD1 (5 bases). Germline V gene sequence: CDR1 LNHNV, CDR2 YYDKDF (reference sequence). This CDR3 comprises 16 residues. V dropped 1 base and J dropped 5 bases, with 15 bases sitting between them.

The chain is built from TRBV6-5 and TRBJ2-5; a weak D match, TRBD2 (6 bases). Germline assignment: CDR1 MNHEY and CDR2 SVGAGI. With 6 bases removed from V and 0 bases from J, the gap between germline ends came to 14 bases. The CDR3 loop spans 15 amino acids. CDR3 nucleotides: TGTGCCAGCAGAGGGTCACTAGCCAACCAAGAGACCCAGTACTTC. It translates to CASRGSLANQETQYF.

The chain recombines TRBV7-8 with TRBJ2-1; TRBD1 aligns across 8 bases. The CDR3 length is 16 residues. Per germline, CDR1 SGHVS and CDR2 FQNEAQ. J was trimmed by 5 bases and V by 5 bases; bases with no gene match: 11. The DNA for the CDR3 is TGTGCCAGCAGCCCGACGGACAGGGCAAAAAACAATGAGCAGTTCTTC. Translation gives CASSPTDRAKNNEQFF.

The genes are TRBV28 and TRBJ1-4; D call uncertain. Trimming left V 6 bases short and J 1 base short, with 12 bases between. This CDR3 is built from 15 residues. Germline CDR1 is MDHEN and CDR2 is SYDVKM. CDR3: CASSLIGKTNEKLFF. DNA for the CDR3: TGTGCCAGCAGCCTGATAGGGAAAACTAATGAAAAACTGTTTTTT.

V gene TRBV19 combines with J gene TRBJ2-3, with D tentatively TRBD2 (5 bases). Germline lookup yields CDR1 LNHDA and CDR2 SQIVND (reference sequence). There are 18 residues in the CDR3. Trimming took 2 bases from V and 8 from J, leaving 26 bases between them. The CDR3 protein is CASSIKGQQDHRRGTQYF. CDR3 DNA sequence: TGTGCCAGTAGTATAAAAGGCCAGCAGGACCATCGACGGGGTACGCAGTATTTT.

The chain joins TRBV29-1 to TRBJ2-1, with D unclear. Germline values: CDR1 SQVTM, CDR2 ANQGSEA. Trimming took off 2 bases at V and 6 bases at J, with 5 bases between the two ends. The CDR3 runs 11 residues. CDR3 nucleotide sequence: TGCAGCGTTGAATTGGGCAATGAGCAGTTCTTC. As protein: CSVELGNEQFF.

The rearrangement links TRBV30 to TRBJ2-5; maybe TRBD2 (5 bases). Looked up from germline, CDR1 is GTSNPN and CDR2 is SVGIG (reference sequence). The CDR3 has 12 residues. V dropped 5 bases and J dropped 4 bases, with 11 bases sitting between them. The CDR3 DNA is TGTGCCTGGGCCCCTGCGGGAGAGACCCAGTACTTC. Residues: CAWAPAGETQYF.

This rearrangement joins TRBV4-1 to TRBJ2-3; 12 bases align to TRBD2. The J segment lost 2 bases and the V segment lost 4 bases, leaving 4 bases of the junction unmatched. CDR3 size: 16 residues. CDR1 and CDR2 from the germline V gene are MGHRA and YSYEKL. CDR3 amino acids: CASSRRLAGATDTQYF. CDR3 DNA sequence: TGCGCCAGCAGCCGCAGACTAGCGGGGGCCACAGATACGCAGTATTTT.

The V and J genes are TRBV7-3 and TRBJ1-1; no clear D. The V and J ends lost 6 bases and 3 bases respectively, with 14 bases between them. CDR3 length equals 14 residues. CDR1 and CDR2 (germline): SGHTA, FQGTGA. CDR3: CASSVDGWHTEAFF. DNA for the CDR3: TGTGCCAGCAGTGTAGATGGGTGGCACACTGAAGCTTTCTTT.

This clone is medium-sized. The chain joins TRBV5-5 to TRBJ2-7, with 12 bases fitting TRBD2. The CDR3 totals 16 residues. Germline V gene sequence: CDR1 SGHKS, CDR2 YYEKEE (reference sequence). The V gene end was trimmed by 4 bases and the J gene end by 0 bases; junction bases not matched to a gene: 5. This CDR3 is CASSDGLAGNSYEQYF. The CDR3 DNA follows: TGTGCCAGCAGCGACGGACTAGCGGGAAACTCCTACGAGCAGTACTTC.

The chain joins TRBV27 to TRBJ2-7, with D uncertain. The CDR3 runs to 14 residues. V lost 4 bases, J lost 3 bases, and 13 bases lay in between. Looked up from germline, CDR1 is MNHEY and CDR2 is SMNVEV (reference sequence). The CDR3 DNA reads TGTGCCAGCAGTTCTAACCTAGAACTCTACGAGCAGTACTTC. It is translated as CASSSNLELYEQYF.

This clone appeared once. The chain employs TRBV5-6 and TRBJ2-3; 13 positions match TRBD2. V shed 0 bases and J 5 bases; nucleotides not matched to a gene: 12. Germline V CDR1 and CDR2: SGHDT, YYEEEE. This CDR3 has 19 residues. The CDR3 loop reads CASSLAAFRTSGRVDTQYF. The CDR3 nucleotides read TGTGCCAGCAGCTTGGCGGCTTTCCGGACTAGCGGGAGAGTAGATACGCAGTATTTT.

The chain combines TRBV30 with TRBJ1-3; a weak D match, TRBD1 (6 bases). CDR1 and CDR2 from the germline V gene are GTSNPN and SVGIG (reference sequence). The V gene lost 0 bases and the J gene lost 0 bases, with 15 bases spanning the gap. The CDR3 is 17 residues long. Here the CDR3 reads CAWSVGRDIRSGNTIYF. Here the CDR3 DNA reads TGTGCCTGGAGTGTTGGACGGGACATACGCTCTGGAAACACCATATATTTT.

CDR3 DNA: TGTGCCAGCAGCTTACCCTTAGCGGGAACCACCGGGGAGCTGTTTTTT. It codes for CASSLPLAGTTGELFF. The gene calls are TRBV7-8 and TRBJ2-2; 8 bases are shared with TRBD2. Losses at the gene ends were 2 bases for V and 4 bases for J; bases not matched to a gene: 6. The germline gives CDR1 SGHVS, CDR2 FQNEAQ. This CDR3 has 16 amino acids. Full variable domain (outside the CDR3, taken from reference TRBV7-8 and TRBJ2-2): GAGVSQSPRYKVAKRGQDVALRCDPISGHVSLFWYQQALGQGPEFLTYFQNEAQLDKSGLPSDRFFAERPEGSVSTLKIQRTQQEDSAVYLCASSLPLAGTTGELFFGEGSRLTVL.

The gene calls are TRBV5-8 and TRBJ1-5; D is unresolved. The germline V gene has CDR1 SGHTS and CDR2 YDEGEE. V shed 4 bases and J shed 0 bases, with 11 bases lying between them. There are 15 residues in the CDR3. CDR3 in DNA: TGTGCCAGCAGCCAGAGACCTTATAGCAATCAGCCCCAGCATTTT. It specifies CASSQRPYSNQPQHF. The full variable domain, its missing parts supplied by reference TRBV5-8 and TRBJ1-5, is EAGVTQSPTHLIKTRGQQATLRCSPISGHTSVYWYQQALGLGLQFLLWYDEGEERNRGNFPPRFSGRQFPNYSSELNVNALELEDSALYLCASSQRPYSNQPQHFGDGTRLSIL.

V and J are TRBV28 and TRBJ1-2, with D unclear. Germline V gives CDR1 MDHEN, CDR2 SYDVKM. The CDR3 contains 13 residues. Trimming cost V 3 bases and J 5 bases, with 10 bases left between them. CDR3 DNA sequence: TGTGCCAGCAGTTTTACGCGCCTGTATGGCTACACCTTC. It encodes CASSFTRLYGYTF.

This chain links TRBV6-4 with TRBJ2-2; TRBD1 matches at 11 bases. V lost 5 bases and J lost 4; bases outside the gene matches: 3. From germline, CDR1 is MRHNA and CDR2 SNTAGT. The CDR3 extends over 15 amino acids. The CDR3 nucleotides are TGTGCCAGCAGTTACGGACAGGGGGCCACCGGGGAGCTGTTTTTT. As protein: CASSYGQGATGELFF.

This sequence joins TRBV7-8 and TRBJ2-4; possible D gene TRBD1, 6 bases. This CDR3 is built from 15 residues. Germline assignment: CDR1 SGHVS and CDR2 FQNEAQ. V was cut by 0 bases and J by 4 bases, with 10 bases left in between. The CDR3 sequence: CASSLAQGGKNIQYF. CDR3 DNA: TGTGCCAGCAGCTTAGCACAGGGTGGGAAAAACATTCAGTACTTC.

CDR3 in amino acids: CASRVPNYGYTF. CDR3 DNA: TGTGCCAGCAGAGTCCCGAACTATGGCTACACCTTC. V gene TRBV28 combines with J gene TRBJ1-2, with D unresolved. The ends were cut back, 6 bases at V and 2 bases at J, with 7 bases in the middle. Germline CDR1 is MDHEN and CDR2 is SYDVKM. This CDR3 has 12 residues.